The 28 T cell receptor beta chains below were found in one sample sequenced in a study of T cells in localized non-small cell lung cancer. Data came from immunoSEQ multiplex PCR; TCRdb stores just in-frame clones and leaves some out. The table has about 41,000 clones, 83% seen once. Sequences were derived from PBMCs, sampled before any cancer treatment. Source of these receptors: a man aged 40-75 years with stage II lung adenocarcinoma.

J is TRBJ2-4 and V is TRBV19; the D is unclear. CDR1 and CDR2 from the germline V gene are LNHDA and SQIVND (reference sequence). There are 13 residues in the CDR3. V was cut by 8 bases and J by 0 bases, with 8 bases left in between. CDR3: CASGFLAKNIQYF. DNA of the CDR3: TGTGCCAGTGGGTTCTTAGCCAAAAACATTCAGTACTTC.

The chain's CDR3 is CASSQGAAGMNTEAFF. The CDR3 nucleotides are TGTGCCAGCAGTCAAGGGGCGGCGGGAATGAACACTGAAGCTTTCTTT. The V and J genes are TRBV6-1 and TRBJ1-1; possible D gene TRBD1, 5 bases. The CDR3 is 16 amino acids. Germline CDR1 and CDR2: MNHNS and SASEGT. V was trimmed by 5 bases and J by 0 bases, leaving 16 bases between them.

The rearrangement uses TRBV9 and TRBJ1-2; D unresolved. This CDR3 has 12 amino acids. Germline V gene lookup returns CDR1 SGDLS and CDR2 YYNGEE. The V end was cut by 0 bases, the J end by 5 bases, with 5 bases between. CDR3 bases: TGTGCCAGCAGCGTAGGAGGTTATGGCTACACCTTC. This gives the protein CASSVGGYGYTF.

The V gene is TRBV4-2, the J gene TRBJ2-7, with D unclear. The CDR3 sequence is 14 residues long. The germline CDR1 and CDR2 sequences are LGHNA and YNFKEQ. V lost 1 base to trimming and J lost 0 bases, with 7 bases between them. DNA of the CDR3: TGTGCCAGCAGCCAAGGGCTGTTCTCCTACGAGCAGTACTTC. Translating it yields CASSQGLFSYEQYF.

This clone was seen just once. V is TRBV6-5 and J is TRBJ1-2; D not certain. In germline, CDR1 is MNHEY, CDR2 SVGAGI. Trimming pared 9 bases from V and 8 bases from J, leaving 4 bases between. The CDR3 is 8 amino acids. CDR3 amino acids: CASEGYTF. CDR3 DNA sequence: TGTGCCAGTGAGGGCTACACCTTC.

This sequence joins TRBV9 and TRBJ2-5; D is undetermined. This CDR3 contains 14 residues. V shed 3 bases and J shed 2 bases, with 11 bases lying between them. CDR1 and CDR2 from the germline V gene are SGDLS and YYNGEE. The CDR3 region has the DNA TGTGCCAGCAGCGGATGGCCCCTACAAGAGACCCAGTACTTC. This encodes CASSGWPLQETQYF.

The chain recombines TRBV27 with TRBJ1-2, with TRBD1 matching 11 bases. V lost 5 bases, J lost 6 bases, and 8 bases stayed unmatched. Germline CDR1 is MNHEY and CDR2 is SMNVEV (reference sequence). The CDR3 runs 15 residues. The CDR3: CASSPGQGVLDGYTF. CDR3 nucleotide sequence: TGTGCCAGCAGTCCGGGACAGGGGGTATTGGATGGCTACACCTTC.

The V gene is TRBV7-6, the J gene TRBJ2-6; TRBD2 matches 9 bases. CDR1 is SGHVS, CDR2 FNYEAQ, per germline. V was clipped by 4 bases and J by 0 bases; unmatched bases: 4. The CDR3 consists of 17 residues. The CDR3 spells CASSSLAGSSGANVLTF. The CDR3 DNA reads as TGTGCCAGCAGCTCACTAGCGGGCAGCTCTGGGGCCAACGTCCTGACTTTC.

CDR3 sequence (DNA): TGTGCCAGAAGCTTACCGTGGGGAGTAGGTAACAATGAGCAGTTCTTC. This gives the protein CARSLPWGVGNNEQFF. This chain uses TRBV5-3 with TRBJ2-1; the D gene is possibly TRBD2 (5 bases). TRBV5-3 is an open reading frame whose function is uncertain. The CDR3 contains 16 residues. Trimming removed 2 bases at V and 5 bases at J, with 17 bases between.

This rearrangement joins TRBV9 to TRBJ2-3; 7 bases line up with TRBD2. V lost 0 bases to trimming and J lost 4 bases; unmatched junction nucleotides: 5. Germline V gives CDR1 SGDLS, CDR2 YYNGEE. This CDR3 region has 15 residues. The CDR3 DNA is TGTGCCAGCAGCGTAGGTTCTAGCGGAGCAGATACGCAGTATTTT. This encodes CASSVGSSGADTQYF.

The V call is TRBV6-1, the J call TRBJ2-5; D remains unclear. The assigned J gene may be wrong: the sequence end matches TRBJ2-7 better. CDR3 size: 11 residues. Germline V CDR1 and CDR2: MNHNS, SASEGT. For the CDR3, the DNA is TGTGCCAGCAGTGAAACCTACGAGCAGTACTTC. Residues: CASSETYEQYF.

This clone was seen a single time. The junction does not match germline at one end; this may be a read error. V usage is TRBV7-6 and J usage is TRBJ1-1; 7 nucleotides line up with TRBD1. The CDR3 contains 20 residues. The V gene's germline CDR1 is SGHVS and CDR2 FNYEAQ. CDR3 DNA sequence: TGTGCCAGCAGCCCTGAAACCTCGACAGGGTGGAGAACAGCAAACACTGAAACTTTCTTT. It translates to CASSPETSTGWRTANTETFF.

CDR3: CASSRTSGQYNEQFF. The CDR3 coding sequence is TGTGCCAGCAGCCGGACTAGCGGTCAATACAATGAGCAGTTCTTC. This chain joins TRBV7-9 and TRBJ2-1, with TRBD2 identical over 10 bases. The CDR3 contains 15 residues. Per germline, CDR1 SEHNR and CDR2 FQNEAQ (reference sequence). V dropped 5 bases and J dropped 4; count of bases not matched to a gene: 5.

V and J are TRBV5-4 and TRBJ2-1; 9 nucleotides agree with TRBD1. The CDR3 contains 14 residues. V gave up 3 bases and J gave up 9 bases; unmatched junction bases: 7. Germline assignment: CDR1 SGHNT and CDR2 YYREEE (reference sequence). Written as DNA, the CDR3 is TGTGCCAGCAGCTCTGGGACAGGGTCGTTTGAGCAGTTCTTC. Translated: CASSSGTGSFEQFF.

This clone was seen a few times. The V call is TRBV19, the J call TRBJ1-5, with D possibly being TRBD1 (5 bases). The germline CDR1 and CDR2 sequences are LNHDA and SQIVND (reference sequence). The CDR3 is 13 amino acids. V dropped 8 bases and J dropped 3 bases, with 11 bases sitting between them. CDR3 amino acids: CASSTVNNQPQHF. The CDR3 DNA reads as TGTGCCAGTTCGACAGTGAACAATCAGCCCCAGCATTTT.

The CDR3 DNA reads TGTGCCAGCAGCCAAGCGGGACAGGGATACGGCAATGAGCAGTTCTTC. Protein product: CASSQAGQGYGNEQFF. The genes are TRBV5-5 and TRBJ2-1, with TRBD1 matching 9 bases. This CDR3 spans 16 amino acids. Trimming took 4 bases from V and 6 from J; bases not matched to a gene: 11. Germline-derived CDR1 and CDR2 are SGHKS and YYEKEE (reference sequence).

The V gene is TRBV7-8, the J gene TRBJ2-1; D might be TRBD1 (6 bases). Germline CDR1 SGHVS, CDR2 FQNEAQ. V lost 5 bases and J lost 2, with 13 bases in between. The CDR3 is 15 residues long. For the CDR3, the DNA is TGTGCCAGCAGCCCCCAGGGGAGAACCTACAATGAGCAGTTCTTC. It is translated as CASSPQGRTYNEQFF.

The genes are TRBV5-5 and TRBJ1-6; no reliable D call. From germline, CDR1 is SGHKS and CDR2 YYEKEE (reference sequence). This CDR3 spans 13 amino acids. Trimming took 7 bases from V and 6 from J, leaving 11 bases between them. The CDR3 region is CASAWTLNSPLHF. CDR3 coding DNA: TGTGCCAGCGCCTGGACGCTTAATTCACCCCTCCACTTT.

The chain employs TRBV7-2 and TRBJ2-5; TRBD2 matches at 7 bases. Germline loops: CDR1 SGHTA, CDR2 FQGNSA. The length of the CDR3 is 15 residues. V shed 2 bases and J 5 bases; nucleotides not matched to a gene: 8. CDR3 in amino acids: CASSLIDSGSETQYF. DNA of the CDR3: TGTGCCAGCAGCTTAATCGATAGCGGGTCGGAGACCCAGTACTTC.

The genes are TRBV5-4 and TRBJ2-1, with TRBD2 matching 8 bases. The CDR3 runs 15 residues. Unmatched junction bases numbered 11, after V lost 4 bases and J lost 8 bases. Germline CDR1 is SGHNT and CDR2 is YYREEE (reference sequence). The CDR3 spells CASSPRGGLQYEQFF. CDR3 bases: TGTGCCAGCAGCCCACGGGGGGGCCTTCAATATGAGCAGTTCTTC.

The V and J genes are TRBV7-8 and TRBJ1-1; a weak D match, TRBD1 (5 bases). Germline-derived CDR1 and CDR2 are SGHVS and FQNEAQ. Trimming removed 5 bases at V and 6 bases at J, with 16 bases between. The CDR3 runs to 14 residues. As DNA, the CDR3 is TGTGCCAGCAGCCTCCGGGACGGGGGAGCTGAAGCTTTCTTT. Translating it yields CASSLRDGGAEAFF. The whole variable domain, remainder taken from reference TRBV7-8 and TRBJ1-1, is GAGVSQSPRYKVAKRGQDVALRCDPISGHVSLFWYQQALGQGPEFLTYFQNEAQLDKSGLPSDRFFAERPEGSVSTLKIQRTQQEDSAVYLCASSLRDGGAEAFFGQGTRLTVV.

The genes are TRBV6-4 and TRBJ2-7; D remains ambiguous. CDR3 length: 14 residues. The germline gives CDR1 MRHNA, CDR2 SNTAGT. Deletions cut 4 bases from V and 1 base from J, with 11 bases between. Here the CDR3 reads CASSAEGWSYEQYF. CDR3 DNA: TGTGCCAGCAGTGCGGAAGGATGGTCCTACGAGCAGTACTTC.

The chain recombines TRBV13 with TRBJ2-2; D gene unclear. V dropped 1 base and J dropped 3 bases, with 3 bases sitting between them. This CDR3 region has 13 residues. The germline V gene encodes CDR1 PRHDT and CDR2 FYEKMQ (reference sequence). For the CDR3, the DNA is TGTGCCAGCAGCTTAGTCTACACCGGGGAGCTGTTTTTT. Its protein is CASSLVYTGELFF.

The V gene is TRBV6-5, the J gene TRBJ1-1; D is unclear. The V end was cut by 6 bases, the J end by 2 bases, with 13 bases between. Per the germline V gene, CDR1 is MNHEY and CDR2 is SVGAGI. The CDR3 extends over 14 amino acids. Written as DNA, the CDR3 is TGTGCCAGCAGAATCAGGCGGGAAAACACTGAAGCTTTCTTT. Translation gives CASRIRRENTEAFF.

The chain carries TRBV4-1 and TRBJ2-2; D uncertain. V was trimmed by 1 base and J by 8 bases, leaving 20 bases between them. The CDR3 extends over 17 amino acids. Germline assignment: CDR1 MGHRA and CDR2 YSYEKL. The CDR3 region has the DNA TGCGCCAGCAGCCAAGTAGATTTAGGATTTTTATCGGGGGAGCTGTTTTTT. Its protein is CASSQVDLGFLSGELFF.

DNA of the CDR3: TGTGCCAGCAGTTTATTTAACTATGGCTACACCTTC. This codes for CASSLFNYGYTF. The chain combines TRBV28 with TRBJ1-2; no reliable D call. V was trimmed by 1 base and J by 1 base, leaving 1 base between them. The CDR3 consists of 12 residues. CDR1 is MDHEN and CDR2 is SYDVKM in the germline V gene.

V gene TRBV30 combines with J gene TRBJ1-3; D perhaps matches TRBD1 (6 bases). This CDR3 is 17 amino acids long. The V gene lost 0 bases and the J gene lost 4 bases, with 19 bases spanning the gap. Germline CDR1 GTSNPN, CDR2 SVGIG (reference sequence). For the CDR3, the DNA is TGTGCCTGGAGTGTATGGGCTGGGGGGCCGATCGGAAACACCATATATTTT. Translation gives CAWSVWAGGPIGNTIYF.

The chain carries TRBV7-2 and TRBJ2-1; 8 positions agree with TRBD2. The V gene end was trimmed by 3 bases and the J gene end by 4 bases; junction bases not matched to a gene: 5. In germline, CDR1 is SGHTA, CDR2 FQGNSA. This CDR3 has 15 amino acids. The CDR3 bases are TGTGCCAGCAGCTTGTCCCGGGGGGGGTACAATGAGCAGTTCTTC. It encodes CASSLSRGGYNEQFF.